The clone carrying this TCR beta chain was counted only a few times. What it binds is unknown. This sample is part of a study of regulatory T cells in long-lasting Graves disease. Sample time point: newly diagnosed GD, antithyroid drugs for less than 3 months. From RNA extracted from PBMCs, the TCR library was made. Study-wide points: Persistent cases favored TRBV28, TRBJ1-2 and TRBJ2-5.

Sequencing libraries for TCR beta were prepared with iRepertoire HTBI primers and Arm-PCR of CDR3 regions. Authors' methods: Taken together, the samples had fewer than 70 TRBV and some 15 TRBJ segments identified. Using its own MiXCR run on the multiplex PCR reads, TCRdb lists one record per CDR3 protein. The V and J calls shown here were made by TCRdb, not taken from the authors' results. The table includes 350,000 to 550,000 distinct CDR3 sequences, 15% detected once. The trim removed 0 bases at V and 6 bases at J, leaving 10 bases unmatched. CDR1 and CDR2 from the germline V gene are DFQATT and SNEGSKA (reference sequence). The CDR3 has 16 residues. In addition, the sample was reused for a study of T cells in Graves' hyperthyroidism and ophthalmopathy. That report notes: Patients having uncontrolled infection, another autoimmune disease, pregnancy or lactation were not included. The HTBI primer set drove a first-round RT-PCR of the TCR CDR3.

The origin of this receptor is a woman aged 25-40 years with Graves disease. The J gene is TRBJ2-7, the V gene TRBV20-1; 11 bases line up with TRBD2. Sequenced material: peripheral blood mononuclear cells (PBMCs), taken at new diagnosis, from a patient treated with antithyroid drugs. The CDR3 here is CSARDPLAGDSGEQYF. The DNA of the CDR3 is TGCAGTGCTAGAGATCCACTAGCGGGAGACTCAGGCGAGCAGTACTTC.